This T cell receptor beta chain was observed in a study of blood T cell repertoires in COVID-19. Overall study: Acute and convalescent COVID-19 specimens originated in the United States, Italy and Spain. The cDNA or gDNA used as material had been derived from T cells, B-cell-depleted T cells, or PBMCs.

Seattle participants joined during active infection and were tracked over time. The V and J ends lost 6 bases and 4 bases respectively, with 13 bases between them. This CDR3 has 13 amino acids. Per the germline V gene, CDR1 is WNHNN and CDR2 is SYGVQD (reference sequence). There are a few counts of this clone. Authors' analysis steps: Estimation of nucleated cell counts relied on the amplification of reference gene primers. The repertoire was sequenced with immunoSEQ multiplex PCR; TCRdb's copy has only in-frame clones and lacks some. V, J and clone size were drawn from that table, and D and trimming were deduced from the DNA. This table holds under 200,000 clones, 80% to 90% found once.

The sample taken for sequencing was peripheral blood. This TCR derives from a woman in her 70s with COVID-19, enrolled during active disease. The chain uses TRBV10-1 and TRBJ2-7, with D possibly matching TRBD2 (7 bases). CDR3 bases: TGCGCCAGCAGCGGCGGGGGCTGGTACGAGCAGTACTTC. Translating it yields CASSGGGWYEQYF.